These T cell receptor beta chains were read from a single sample in a study of technical replicates of blood from several donors. The data were produced by immunoSEQ multiplex PCR, yet TCRdb's version contains in-frame clones alone and is incomplete. This table has fewer than 15,000 clones, approximately 80% appearing once. Sequenced sample: PBMCs. These receptors were taken from a human donor in good health. Both conserved end residues are part of each CDR3. A D gene is named only where the DNA matches it firmly. Rows give clone size only sometimes, using once, few, many, or a class for an expanded clone.

TRBV6-4	15	-	TRBD1	TRBJ2-1	TGTGCCAGCAGTGACTCGATGACAGGGGGTAATGAGCAGTTCTTC	CASSDSMTGGNEQFF
TRBV2	23	-	-	TRBJ2-2	TGTGCCAGCAGTGCCTTTAGGGGACAGGGGGCAGGACTAGCGGGAGCGAACACCGGGGAGCTGTTTTTT	CASSAFRGQGAGLAGANTGELFF
TRBV19	12	once	-	TRBJ2-7	TGTGCCAGTAGTTACAGGGAAGGAGAGCAGTACTTC	CASSYREGEQYF
TRBV7-9	19	-	TRBD2	TRBJ2-2	TGTGCCAGCAGCTTTGTCGGATTAGCGGGAGGGGAGAACACCGGGGAGCTGTTTTTT	CASSFVGLAGGENTGELFF
TRBV5-5	20	few	TRBD1	TRBJ1-1	TGTGCCAGCAGCCGAAAATGGGGACAGGCGACACTACTTCCGAACACTGAAGCTTTCTTT	CASSRKWGQATLLPNTEAFF
TRBV10-3	15	once	TRBD1	TRBJ2-7	TGTGCCATCAGTGAGTCAGGGACAGACTTATACGAGCAGTACTTC	CAISESGTDLYEQYF
TRBV30	11	once	-	TRBJ2-2	TGTGCCTGGCAGGTTGCCGGGGAGCTGTTTTTT	CAWQVAGELFF
TRBV9	17	-	TRBD2	TRBJ2-1	TGTGCCAGCAGCGTAGGGCTAGCGGGGCCAAGTATCCATGAGCAGTTCTTC	CASSVGLAGPSIHEQFF
TRBV5-1	16	-	-	TRBJ2-2	TGCGCCAGCAGCCCGATTGAGCGAGGGAGAGCCGGGGAGCTGTTTTTT	CASSPIERGRAGELFF
TRBV6-1	15	-	-	TRBJ2-2	TGTGCCAAGCCCGGGGGACGAAGTAGGTCCGGGGAGCTGTTTTTT	CAKPGGRSRSGELFF
TRBV6-1	16	-	-	TRBJ1-3	TGTGCCAGCAGTGAAGAGGCAGGACTCTCTGGAAACACCATATATTTT	CASSEEAGLSGNTIYF
TRBV19	19	-	-	TRBJ2-3	TGTGCCAGTAGTATCGGTCAGCTCAGGGCGGGGGCCCCCACAGATACGCAGTATTTT	CASSIGQLRAGAPTDTQYF
TRBV5-6	11	-	-	TRBJ1-2	TGTGCCAGCAGCCCCCCGGGAGGCTACACCTTC	CASSPPGGYTF
TRBV30	13	-	TRBD2	TRBJ2-7	TGTGCCATACCTCTACCGGGAGGCTACGAGCAGTACTTC	CAIPLPGGYEQYF
TRBV5-6	14	-	-	TRBJ2-2	TGTGCCAGCACCTTGGGGGCCTTCACCGGGGAGCTGTTTTTT	CASTLGAFTGELFF
TRBV11-2	16	-	TRBD1	TRBJ2-1	TGTGCCAGCAGCTGGGGGGACAGGAGGAAGCGTGATGAGCAGTTCTTC	CASSWGDRRKRDEQFF
TRBV11-2	17	-	TRBD2	TRBJ2-2	TGTGCCAGCAGCTTAGGGCCGGGACTAGCGGTCCCCGGGGAGCTGTTTTTT	CASSLGPGLAVPGELFF
TRBV5-1	15	-	-	TRBJ2-2	TGCGCCAGCAGCTTACGAGCGTCGAACACCGGGGAGCTGTTTTTT	CASSLRASNTGELFF
TRBV9	16	-	TRBD2	TRBJ2-3	TGTGCCAGCAGCGCTGGAGCTAGCGGGAGTACAGATACGCAGTATTTT	CASSAGASGSTDTQYF
TRBV4-1	21	-	-	TRBJ1-4	TGCGCCAGCAGCCAAGATCCGGCGGGACTTGGATATCCTGCAACTAATGAAAAACTGTTTTTT	CASSQDPAGLGYPATNEKLFF
TRBV6-1	10	few	-	TRBJ2-7	TGTGCCAGCAGCTTCTACGAGCAGTACTTC	CASSFYEQYF
TRBV7-3	14	-	TRBD2	TRBJ2-3	TGTGCCAGCAGCTTAGCGGGAGGGGTGGATACGCAGTATTTT	CASSLAGGVDTQYF
TRBV7-2	15	-	TRBD1	TRBJ1-2	TGTGCCAGCAGCTTAGGGGACAGGGGGGACTATGGCTACACCTTC	CASSLGDRGDYGYTF
TRBV5-4	17	-	TRBD2	TRBJ2-1	TGTGCCAGCAGCCGGGGAGCGGGGCAAAGCTCCTACAATGAGCAGTTCTTC	CASSRGAGQSSYNEQFF
TRBV27	12	-	-	TRBJ2-7	TGTGCCAGCAGTTTTGGGGGGAACGAGCAGTACTTC	CASSFGGNEQYF
TRBV7-9	14	-	TRBD1	TRBJ2-3	TGTGCCAGCAGCAGGGACAGGGTAGCAGATACGCAGTATTTT	CASSRDRVADTQYF
TRBV5-1	14	-	-	TRBJ2-3	TGCGCCAGCATGCCGGCGGGACTCACAGATACGCAGTATTTT	CASMPAGLTDTQYF
TRBV9	15	-	-	TRBJ2-4	TGTGCCAGCAGCGTAGACTGGCAGGGAAAAAACATTCAGTACTTC	CASSVDWQGKNIQYF
TRBV28	14	-	-	TRBJ2-7	TGTGCCAGCAGTTTAAGCACCCTCTCCTACGAGCAGTACTTC	CASSLSTLSYEQYF
TRBV10-3	16	few	TRBD2	TRBJ2-1	TGTGCCATCACCAACCCGGGACTAGCGGGGTCCAATGAGCAGTTCTTC	CAITNPGLAGSNEQFF
TRBV5-1	12	once	-	TRBJ2-7	TGCGCCAGCAGCTTGACAGGTTACGAGCAGTACTTC	CASSLTGYEQYF
TRBV19	14	once	TRBD1	TRBJ2-7	TGTGCCAGTAGTATCCTTTCGACAGGGGATGCGCAGTACTTC	CASSILSTGDAQYF
TRBV10-2	14	-	-	TRBJ2-1	TGCGCCAGCAGGGGGCGGGACCTGTACAATGAGCAGTTCTTC	CASRGRDLYNEQFF